This TCR beta chain was observed in a study of blood T cell repertoires in COVID-19. Some clones are missing from TCRdb's copy, which holds only in-frame ones; the method was immunoSEQ multiplex PCR. Seen here are about 170,000 clones, around four fifths observed once, and the top ten hold roughly 15%. CDR3 length: 14 residues. Germline assignment: CDR1 MNHEY and CDR2 SMNVEV (reference sequence). Trimming took 3 bases from V and 5 from J, leaving 11 bases between them. This clone turned up a few times. The rearrangement uses TRBV27 and TRBJ1-5; D perhaps matches TRBD1 (5 bases). The receptor's source is a woman in her sixties or seventies with COVID-19, enrolled during active disease. The sample was peripheral blood. DNA of the CDR3: TGTGCCAGCAGTTTTGCAGGGAGGGATCAGCCCCAGCATTTT. Translation gives CASSFAGRDQPQHF.